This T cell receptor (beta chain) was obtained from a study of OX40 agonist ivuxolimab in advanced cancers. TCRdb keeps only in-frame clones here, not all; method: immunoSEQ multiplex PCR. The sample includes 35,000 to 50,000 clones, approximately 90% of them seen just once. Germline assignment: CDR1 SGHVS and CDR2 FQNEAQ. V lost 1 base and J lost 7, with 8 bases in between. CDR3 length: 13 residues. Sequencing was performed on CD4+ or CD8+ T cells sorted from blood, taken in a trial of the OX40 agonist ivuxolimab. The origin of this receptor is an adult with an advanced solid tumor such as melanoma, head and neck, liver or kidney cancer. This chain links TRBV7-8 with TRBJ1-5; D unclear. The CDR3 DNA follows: TGTGCCAGCAGCTTAGGCGGAAGGCAGCCCCAGCATTTT. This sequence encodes CASSLGGRQPQHF.